The next 10 T cell receptor beta chains were all read from a single sample in a study of blood T cell repertoires in COVID-19. Repertoires were generated with immunoSEQ multiplex PCR, while TCRdb's copy carries only in-frame clones and drops some. The sample yields about 250,000 clones, roughly 85% seen once. The specimen sequenced was PBMCs or T cells enriched from blood (not recorded which). The receptor source for this set is a woman aged 50 to 60 with acute COVID-19.

For the CDR3, the DNA is TGTGCCAGCAGCTTAGGGGGGGGATCGGAAGCTTTCTTT. Translating gives CASSLGGGSEAFF. This chain links TRBV7-8 with TRBJ1-1; a weak D match, TRBD1 (5 bases). Germline CDR1 is SGHVS and CDR2 is FQNEAQ. The length of the CDR3 is 13 residues. Trimming removed 1 base from V and 8 bases from J, with 11 bases in between.

The rearrangement links TRBV6-1 to TRBJ2-3, with 11 bases aligning to TRBD1. The CDR3 runs to 16 residues. Per the germline V gene, CDR1 is MNHNS and CDR2 is SASEGT. Trimming took 1 base from V and 13 from J; bases not matched to a gene: 13. The CDR3 loop reads CASSEEGTGGLPRKYF. In DNA, the CDR3 is TGTGCCAGCAGTGAAGAGGGGACAGGGGGTCTCCCTCGCAAGTATTTT.

The rearrangement links TRBV3-1 (or the pseudogene TRBV3-2) to TRBJ1-4; the D is unclear. V lost 1 base and J lost 7, with 10 bases in between. The germline V gene encodes CDR1 LGHDT and CDR2 YNNKEL (reference sequence). This CDR3 comprises 14 residues. CDR3 bases: TGTGCCAGCAGCCAAGGGATTCCGGGTGAAAAACTGTTTTTT. Amino acid sequence: CASSQGIPGEKLFF.

The V call is TRBV27, the J call TRBJ2-7; tentative D call: TRBD1 (6 bases). Trimming removed 0 bases at V and 5 bases at J, with 11 bases between. Germline V gene sequence: CDR1 MNHEY, CDR2 SMNVEV (reference sequence). The length of the CDR3 is 14 residues. The CDR3: CASSLSRTVNEQYF. CDR3 bases: TGTGCCAGCAGTTTATCCCGGACAGTAAACGAGCAGTACTTC.

The rearrangement links TRBV10-3 to TRBJ1-1; 7 bases agree with TRBD1. The CDR3 extends over 15 amino acids. V was clipped by 6 bases and J by 0 bases; unmatched bases: 7. Germline lookup yields CDR1 ENHRY and CDR2 SYGVKD. The CDR3 loop is CAISKETGLNTEAFF. The CDR3 coding sequence is TGTGCCATCAGCAAAGAGACAGGGTTGAACACTGAAGCTTTCTTT.

J is TRBJ1-1 and V is TRBV10-1; 7 bases line up with TRBD1. Trimming removed 2 bases from V and 3 bases from J; junction bases left unmatched: 6. The germline CDR1 and CDR2 sequences are WNHNN and SYGVQD (reference sequence). This CDR3 contains 15 residues. This CDR3 is CASSEARGPDTEAFF. Here the CDR3 DNA reads TGCGCCAGCAGTGAGGCTAGGGGGCCCGACACTGAAGCTTTCTTT.

The chain couples TRBV5-1 to TRBJ1-6; no firm D call. CDR1 and CDR2 from the germline V gene are SGHRS and YFSETQ. The CDR3 is 15 amino acids. The V end was cut by 4 bases, the J end by 6 bases, with 14 bases between. CDR3: CASSVRPEGNSPLHF. Written as DNA, the CDR3 is TGCGCCAGCAGCGTAAGACCGGAGGGTAATTCACCCCTCCACTTT.

The chain joins TRBV9 to TRBJ2-3; 9 bases are shared with TRBD2. CDR1 SGDLS and CDR2 YYNGEE come from the germline V gene. The CDR3 length is 17 residues. Unmatched junction bases numbered 12, after V lost 0 bases and J lost 7 bases. This CDR3 is CASSVDLLAGIVNTQYF. DNA of the CDR3: TGTGCCAGCAGCGTAGACCTTCTAGCGGGGATTGTAAATACGCAGTATTTT.

V and J are TRBV5-1 and TRBJ2-3; 10 nucleotides line up with TRBD2. Germline trimming cut 0 bases from V and 4 bases from J; bases unmatched to any gene: 5. The CDR3 length is 16 residues. CDR1 is SGHRS and CDR2 is YFSETQ in the germline V gene. The CDR3, as DNA: TGCGCCAGCAGCTTGGTCCCCGGGACTAGCGCAGATACGCAGTATTTT. The encoded protein is CASSLVPGTSADTQYF.

This CDR3 is CAWRGQGGNEQFF. CDR3 DNA: TGTGCCTGGAGGGGACAGGGGGGCAATGAGCAGTTCTTC. The chain carries TRBV30 and TRBJ2-1; TRBD1 matches 11 bases. V dropped 3 bases and J dropped 6; count of bases not matched to a gene: 1. Per the germline V gene, CDR1 is GTSNPN and CDR2 is SVGIG (reference sequence). The CDR3 has 13 residues.